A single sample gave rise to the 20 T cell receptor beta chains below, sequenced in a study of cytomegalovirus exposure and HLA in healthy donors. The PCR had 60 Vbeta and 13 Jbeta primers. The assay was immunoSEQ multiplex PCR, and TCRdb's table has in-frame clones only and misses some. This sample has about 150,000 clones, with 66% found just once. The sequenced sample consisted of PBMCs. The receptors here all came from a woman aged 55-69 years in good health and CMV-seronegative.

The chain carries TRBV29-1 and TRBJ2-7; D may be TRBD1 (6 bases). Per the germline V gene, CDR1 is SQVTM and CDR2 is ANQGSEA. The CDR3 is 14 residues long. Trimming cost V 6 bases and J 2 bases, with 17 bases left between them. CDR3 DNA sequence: TGCAGCGTACAAACGGACAGTACCCCCTACGAGCAGTACTTC. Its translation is CSVQTDSTPYEQYF.

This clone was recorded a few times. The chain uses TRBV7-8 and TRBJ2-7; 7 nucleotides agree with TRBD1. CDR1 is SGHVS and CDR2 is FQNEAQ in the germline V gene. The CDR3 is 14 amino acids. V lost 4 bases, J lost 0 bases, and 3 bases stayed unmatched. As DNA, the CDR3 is TGTGCCAGCAGCTCCAGGGACAGCTCCTACGAGCAGTACTTC. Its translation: CASSSRDSSYEQYF.

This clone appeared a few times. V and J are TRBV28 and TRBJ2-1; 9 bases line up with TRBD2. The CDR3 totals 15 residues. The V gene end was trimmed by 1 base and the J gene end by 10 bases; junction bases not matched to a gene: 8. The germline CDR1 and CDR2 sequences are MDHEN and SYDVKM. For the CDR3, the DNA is TGTGCCAGCAGTTTATTAGGGCGGGAGGGGAAGGAGCAGTTCTTC. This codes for CASSLLGREGKEQFF.

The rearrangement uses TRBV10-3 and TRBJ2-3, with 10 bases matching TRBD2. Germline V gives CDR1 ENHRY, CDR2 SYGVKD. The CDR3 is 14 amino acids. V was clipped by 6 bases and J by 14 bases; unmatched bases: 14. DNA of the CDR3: TGTGCCATCAGGGGGGGTATAGCGGGGGGCCGCCCGTATTTT. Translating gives CAIRGGIAGGRPYF.

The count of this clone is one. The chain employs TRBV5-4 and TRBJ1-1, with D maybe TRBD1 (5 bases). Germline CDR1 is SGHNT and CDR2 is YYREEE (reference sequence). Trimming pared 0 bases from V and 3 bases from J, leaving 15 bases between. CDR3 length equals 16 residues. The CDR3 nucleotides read TGTGCCAGCAGCTTGGTGCAGGGCATGGCGGACACTGAAGCTTTCTTT. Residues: CASSLVQGMADTEAFF.

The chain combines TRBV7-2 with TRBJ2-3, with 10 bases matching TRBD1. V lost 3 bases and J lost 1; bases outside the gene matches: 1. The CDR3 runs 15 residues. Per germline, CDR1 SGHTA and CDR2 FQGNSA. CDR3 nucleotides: TGTGCCAGCAGCTTCGACAGGGGGCGCACAGATACGCAGTATTTT. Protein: CASSFDRGRTDTQYF.

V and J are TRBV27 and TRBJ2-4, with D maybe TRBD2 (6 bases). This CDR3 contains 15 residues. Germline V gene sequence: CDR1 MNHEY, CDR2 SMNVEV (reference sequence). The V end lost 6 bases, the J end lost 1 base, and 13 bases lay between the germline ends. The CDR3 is CASSSSGRAKNIQYF. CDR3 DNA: TGTGCCAGCAGCTCCTCAGGGAGGGCCAAAAACATTCAGTACTTC.

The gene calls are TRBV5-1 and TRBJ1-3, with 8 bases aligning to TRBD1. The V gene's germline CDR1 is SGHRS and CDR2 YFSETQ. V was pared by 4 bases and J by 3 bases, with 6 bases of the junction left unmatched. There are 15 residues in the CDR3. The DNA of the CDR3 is TGCGCCAGCAGCCGGGGGACAGGAGGTGGAAACACCATATATTTT. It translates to CASSRGTGGGNTIYF.

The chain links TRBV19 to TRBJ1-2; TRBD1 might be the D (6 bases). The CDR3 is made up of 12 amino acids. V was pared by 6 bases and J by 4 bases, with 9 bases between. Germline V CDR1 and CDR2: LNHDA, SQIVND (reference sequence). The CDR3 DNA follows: TGTGCCAGTAGCCAGGGGCCCTATGGCTACACCTTC. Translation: CASSQGPYGYTF.

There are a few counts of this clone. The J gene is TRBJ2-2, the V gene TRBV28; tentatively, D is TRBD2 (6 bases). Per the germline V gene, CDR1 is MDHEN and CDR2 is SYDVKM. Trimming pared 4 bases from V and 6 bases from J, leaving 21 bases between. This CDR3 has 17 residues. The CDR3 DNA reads TGTGCCAGCAGTTCCCAGGCGGGGCCCCCCTACTCCGGGGAGCTGTTTTTT. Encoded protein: CASSSQAGPPYSGELFF.

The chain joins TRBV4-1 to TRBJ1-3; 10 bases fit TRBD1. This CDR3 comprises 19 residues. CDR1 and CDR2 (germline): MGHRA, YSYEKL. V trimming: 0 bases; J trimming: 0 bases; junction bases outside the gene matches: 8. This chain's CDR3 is CASSQDPGTGANSGNTIYF. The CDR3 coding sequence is TGCGCCAGCAGCCAAGACCCCGGGACAGGGGCCAACTCTGGAAACACCATATATTTT.

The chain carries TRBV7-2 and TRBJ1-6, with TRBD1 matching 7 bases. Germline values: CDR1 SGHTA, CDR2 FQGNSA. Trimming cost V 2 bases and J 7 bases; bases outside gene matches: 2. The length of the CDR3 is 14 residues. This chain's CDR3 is CASSLQGVNSPLHF. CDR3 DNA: TGTGCCAGCAGCTTACAGGGGGTCAATTCACCCCTCCACTTT.

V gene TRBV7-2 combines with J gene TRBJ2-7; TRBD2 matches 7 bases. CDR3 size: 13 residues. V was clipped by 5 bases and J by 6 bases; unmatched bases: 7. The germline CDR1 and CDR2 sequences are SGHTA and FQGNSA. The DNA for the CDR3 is TGTGCCAGCAGCCCAGGGAGGGCCCTCGAGCAGTACTTC. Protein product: CASSPGRALEQYF.

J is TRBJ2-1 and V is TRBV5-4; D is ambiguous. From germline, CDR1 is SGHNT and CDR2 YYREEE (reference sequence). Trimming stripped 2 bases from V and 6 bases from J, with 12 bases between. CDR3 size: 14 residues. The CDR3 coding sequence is TGTGCCAGCAGCTTTGCACTGATTAGCAATGAGCAGTTCTTC. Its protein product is CASSFALISNEQFF.

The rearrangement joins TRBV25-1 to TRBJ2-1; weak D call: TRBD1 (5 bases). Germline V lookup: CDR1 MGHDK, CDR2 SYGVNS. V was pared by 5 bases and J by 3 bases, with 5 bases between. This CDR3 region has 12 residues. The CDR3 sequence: CASSTGYNEQFF. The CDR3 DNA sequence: TGTGCCAGCAGTACAGGCTACAATGAGCAGTTCTTC.

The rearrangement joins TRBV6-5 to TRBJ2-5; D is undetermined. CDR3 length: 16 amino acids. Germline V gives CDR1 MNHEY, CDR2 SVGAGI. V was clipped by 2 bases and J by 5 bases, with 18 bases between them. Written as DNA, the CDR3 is TGTGCCAGCAGTTACGATTCCCCCGGAGATGGGGAGACCCAGTACTTC. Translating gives CASSYDSPGDGETQYF.

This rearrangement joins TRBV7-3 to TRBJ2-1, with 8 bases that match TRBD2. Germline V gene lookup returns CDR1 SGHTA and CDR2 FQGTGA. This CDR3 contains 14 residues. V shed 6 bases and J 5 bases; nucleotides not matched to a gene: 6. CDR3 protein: CASRPGTRDNEQFF. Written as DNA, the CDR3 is TGTGCCAGCAGACCCGGGACTAGGGACAATGAGCAGTTCTTC.

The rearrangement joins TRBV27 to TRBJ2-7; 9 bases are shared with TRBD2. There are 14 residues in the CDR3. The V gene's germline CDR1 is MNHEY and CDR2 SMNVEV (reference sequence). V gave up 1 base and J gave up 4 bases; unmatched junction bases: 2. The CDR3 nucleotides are TGTGCCAGCAGTTTATATAGCGGGAGATACGAGCAGTACTTC. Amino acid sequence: CASSLYSGRYEQYF.

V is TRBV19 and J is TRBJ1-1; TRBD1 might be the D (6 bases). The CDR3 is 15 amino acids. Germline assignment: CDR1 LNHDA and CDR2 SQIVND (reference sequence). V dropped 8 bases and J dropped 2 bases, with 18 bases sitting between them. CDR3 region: CASGPGQHSNTEAFF. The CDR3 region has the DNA TGTGCCAGTGGCCCCGGACAGCACTCCAACACTGAAGCTTTCTTT.

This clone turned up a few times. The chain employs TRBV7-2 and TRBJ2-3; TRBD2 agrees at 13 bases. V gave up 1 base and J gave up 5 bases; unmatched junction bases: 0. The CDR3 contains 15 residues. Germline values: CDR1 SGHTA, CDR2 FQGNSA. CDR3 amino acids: CASSLGLAGGDTQYF. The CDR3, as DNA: TGTGCCAGCAGCTTAGGACTAGCGGGAGGAGATACGCAGTATTTT.